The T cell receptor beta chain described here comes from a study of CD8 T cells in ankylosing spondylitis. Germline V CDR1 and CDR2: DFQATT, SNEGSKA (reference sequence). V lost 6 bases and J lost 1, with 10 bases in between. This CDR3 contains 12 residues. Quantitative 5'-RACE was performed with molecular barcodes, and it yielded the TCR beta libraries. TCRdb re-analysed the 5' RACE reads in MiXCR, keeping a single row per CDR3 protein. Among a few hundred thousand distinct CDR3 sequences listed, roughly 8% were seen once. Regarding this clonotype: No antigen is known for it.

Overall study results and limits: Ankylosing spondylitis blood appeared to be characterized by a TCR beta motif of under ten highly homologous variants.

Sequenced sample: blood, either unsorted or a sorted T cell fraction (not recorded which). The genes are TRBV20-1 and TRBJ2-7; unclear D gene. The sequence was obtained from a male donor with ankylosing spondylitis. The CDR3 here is CSAAGRSYEQYF. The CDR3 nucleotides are TGCAGTGCGGCTGGCCGATCCTACGAGCAGTACTTC.